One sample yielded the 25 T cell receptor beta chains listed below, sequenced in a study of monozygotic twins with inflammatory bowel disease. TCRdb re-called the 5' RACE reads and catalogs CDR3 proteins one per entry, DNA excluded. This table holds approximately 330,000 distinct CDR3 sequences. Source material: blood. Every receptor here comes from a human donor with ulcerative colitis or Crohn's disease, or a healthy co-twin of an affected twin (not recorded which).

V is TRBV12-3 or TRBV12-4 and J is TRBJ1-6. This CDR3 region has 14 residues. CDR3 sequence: CASRGRAGGSPLHF.

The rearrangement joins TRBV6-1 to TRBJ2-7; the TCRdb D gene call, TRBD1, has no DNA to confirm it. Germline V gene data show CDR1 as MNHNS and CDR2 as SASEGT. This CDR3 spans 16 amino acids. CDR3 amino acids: CASSPAGSSGSYEQYF.

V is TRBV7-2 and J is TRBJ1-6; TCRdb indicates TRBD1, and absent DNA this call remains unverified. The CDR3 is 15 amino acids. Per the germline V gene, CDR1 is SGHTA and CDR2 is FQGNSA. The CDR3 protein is CASSLAPGANSPLHF. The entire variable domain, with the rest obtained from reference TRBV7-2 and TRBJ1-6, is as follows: GAGVSQSPSNKVTEKGKDVELRCDPISGHTALYWYRQSLGQGLEFLIYFQGNSAPDKSGLPSDRFSAERTGGSVSTLTIQRTQQEDSAVYLCASSLAPGANSPLHFGNGTRLTVT.

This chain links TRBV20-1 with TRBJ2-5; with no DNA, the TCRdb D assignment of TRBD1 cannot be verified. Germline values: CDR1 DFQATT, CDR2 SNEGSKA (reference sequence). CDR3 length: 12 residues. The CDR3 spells CSARSRGGTQYF.

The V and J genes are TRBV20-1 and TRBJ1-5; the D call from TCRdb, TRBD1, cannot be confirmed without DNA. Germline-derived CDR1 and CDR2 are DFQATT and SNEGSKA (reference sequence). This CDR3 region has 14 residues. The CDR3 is CSARMGQGGQPQHF.

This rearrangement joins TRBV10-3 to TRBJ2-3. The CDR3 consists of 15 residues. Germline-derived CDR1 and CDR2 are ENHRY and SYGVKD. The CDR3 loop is CAISLPRVSTDTQYF.

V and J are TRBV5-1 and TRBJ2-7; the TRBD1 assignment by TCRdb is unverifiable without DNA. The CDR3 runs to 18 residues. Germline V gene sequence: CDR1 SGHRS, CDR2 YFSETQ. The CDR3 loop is CASSLKPTGQVYTYEQYF.

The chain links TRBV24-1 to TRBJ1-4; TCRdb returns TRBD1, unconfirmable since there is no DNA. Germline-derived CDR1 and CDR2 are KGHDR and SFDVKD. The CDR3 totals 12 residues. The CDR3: CATSGPGTALFF.

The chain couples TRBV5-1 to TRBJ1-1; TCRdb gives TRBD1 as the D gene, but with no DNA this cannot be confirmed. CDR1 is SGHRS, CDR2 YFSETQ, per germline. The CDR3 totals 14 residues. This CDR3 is CASNTGTVNTEAFF.

The CDR3 region is CATISENTGELFF. This rearrangement joins TRBV24-1 to TRBJ2-2. The CDR3 consists of 13 residues. Germline CDR1 KGHDR, CDR2 SFDVKD.

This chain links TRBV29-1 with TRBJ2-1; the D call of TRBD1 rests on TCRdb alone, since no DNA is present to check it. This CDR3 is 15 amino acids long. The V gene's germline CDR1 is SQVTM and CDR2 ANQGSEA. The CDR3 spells CSVRDRGAPSNEQFF.

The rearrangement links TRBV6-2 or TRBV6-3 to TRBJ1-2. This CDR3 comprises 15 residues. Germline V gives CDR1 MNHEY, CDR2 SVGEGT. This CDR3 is CASSYTASTGYGYTF.

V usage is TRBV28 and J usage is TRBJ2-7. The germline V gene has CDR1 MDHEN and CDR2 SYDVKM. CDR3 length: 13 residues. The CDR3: CASSPRVSDEQYF. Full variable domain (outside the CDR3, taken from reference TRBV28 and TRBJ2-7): DVKVTQSSRYLVKRTGEKVFLECVQDMDHENMFWYRQDPGLGLRLIYFSYDVKMKEKGDIPEGYSVSREKKERFSLILESASTNQTSMYLCASSPRVSDEQYFGPGTRLTVT.

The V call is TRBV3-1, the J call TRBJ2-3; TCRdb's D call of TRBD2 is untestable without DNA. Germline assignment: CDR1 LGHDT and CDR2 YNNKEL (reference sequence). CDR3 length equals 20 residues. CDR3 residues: CASSRIPKDPGLAGKDTQYF.

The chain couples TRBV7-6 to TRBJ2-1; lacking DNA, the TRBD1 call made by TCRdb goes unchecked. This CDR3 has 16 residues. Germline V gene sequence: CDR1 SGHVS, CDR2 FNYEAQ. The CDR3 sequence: CASSSPLGAGENEQFF.

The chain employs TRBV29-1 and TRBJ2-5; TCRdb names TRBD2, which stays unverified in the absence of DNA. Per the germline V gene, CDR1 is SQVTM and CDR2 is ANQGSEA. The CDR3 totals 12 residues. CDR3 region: CSVPLLAETQYF.

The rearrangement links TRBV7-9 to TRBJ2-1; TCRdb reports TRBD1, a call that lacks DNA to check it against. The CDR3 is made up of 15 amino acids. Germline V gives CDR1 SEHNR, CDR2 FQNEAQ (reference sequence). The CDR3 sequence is CASSLGRGVSDEQFF.

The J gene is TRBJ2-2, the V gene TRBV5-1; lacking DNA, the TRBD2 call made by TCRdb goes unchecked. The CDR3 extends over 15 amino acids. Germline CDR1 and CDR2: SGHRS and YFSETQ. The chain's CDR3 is CASSLGEVVTGELFF. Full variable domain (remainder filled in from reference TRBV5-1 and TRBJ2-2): KAGVTQTPRYLIKTRGQQVTLSCSPISGHRSVSWYQQTPGQGLQFLFEYFSETQRNKGNFPGRFSGRQFSNSRSEMNVSTLELGDSALYLCASSLGEVVTGELFFGEGSRLTVL.

The CDR3 sequence is CASRDGPNTEAFF. The chain recombines TRBV27 with TRBJ1-1. Germline loops: CDR1 MNHEY, CDR2 SMNVEV (reference sequence). This CDR3 region has 13 residues.

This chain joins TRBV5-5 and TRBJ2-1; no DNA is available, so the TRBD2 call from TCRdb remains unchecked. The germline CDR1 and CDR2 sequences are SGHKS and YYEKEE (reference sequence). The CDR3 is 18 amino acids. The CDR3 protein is CASSLKGLAGLSYNEQFF.

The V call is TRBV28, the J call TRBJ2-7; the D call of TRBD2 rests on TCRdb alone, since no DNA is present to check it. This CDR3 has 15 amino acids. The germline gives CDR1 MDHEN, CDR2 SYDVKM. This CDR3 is CASRATGTGTYEQYF. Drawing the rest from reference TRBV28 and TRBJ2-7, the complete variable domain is DVKVTQSSRYLVKRTGEKVFLECVQDMDHENMFWYRQDPGLGLRLIYFSYDVKMKEKGDIPEGYSVSREKKERFSLILESASTNQTSMYLCASRATGTGTYEQYFGPGTRLTVT.

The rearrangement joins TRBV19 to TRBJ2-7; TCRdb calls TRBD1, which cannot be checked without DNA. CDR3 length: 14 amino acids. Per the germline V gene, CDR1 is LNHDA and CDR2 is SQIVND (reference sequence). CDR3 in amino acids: CASSKSDRSFEQYF.

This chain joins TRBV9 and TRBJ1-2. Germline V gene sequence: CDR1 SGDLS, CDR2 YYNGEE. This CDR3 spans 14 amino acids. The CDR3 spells CASSQTRANYGYIF.

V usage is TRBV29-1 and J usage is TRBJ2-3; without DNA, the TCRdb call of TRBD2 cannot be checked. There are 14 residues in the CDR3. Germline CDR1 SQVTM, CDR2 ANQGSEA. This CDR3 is CSAATSGRTDTQYF.

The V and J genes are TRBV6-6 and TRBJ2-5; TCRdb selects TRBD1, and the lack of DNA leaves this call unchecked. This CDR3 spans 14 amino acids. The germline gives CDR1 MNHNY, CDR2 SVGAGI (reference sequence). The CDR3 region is CASSPSGQGKTQYF.